This T cell receptor beta chain was profiled in a study of graft-versus-host responses after intestinal transplantation. Study-level background: As for transplant type, recipients had multivisceral, liver-intestinal, or isolated intestinal grafts. Recipients were all induced with anti-thymocyte globulin, then given tacrolimus and steroids for 3 to 4 years.

The study's findings and limits: GvH clones turned up in recipient marrow; some had shown up first in ileum or blood. Circulating GvH clones peaking coincided with falling HvG clones soon after transplant.

For this clone: Its cognate antigen is unknown.

TCRdb keeps only in-frame clones here, not all; method: immunoSEQ multiplex PCR. The table has about 8,900 clones, 65% to 80% seen once; the top ten hold almost 9.5%. Both intraepithelial and lamina propria lymphocytes were released by processing graft tissue. The CDR3 is made up of 13 amino acids. J gave up 7 bases and V 9 bases, and 8 bases lay outside the gene matches. Germline CDR1 and CDR2: MNHEY and SMNVEV (reference sequence). The sample was ileum tissue, taken approximately 460 days after transplant. The source of this sequence is a human patient who received an intestinal transplant, so some T cells may come from the graft donor. The chain carries TRBV27 and TRBJ1-5; 8 bases line up with TRBD1. The CDR3 sequence is CASSDRGGQPQHF. As DNA, the CDR3 is TGTGCCAGTTCTGACAGGGGAGGACAGCCCCAGCATTTT.